This T cell receptor beta chain was captured in a study of Ad26.COV2.S vaccination and SARS-CoV-2 variants. Study overall: Donor had been placed in the Ad26.COV2.S arm of the COV1001 trial. The authors gave Ad26.COV2.S intramuscularly, either once or twice 56 days apart.

As to treatment: roughly 18 received Ad26.COV2.S at low or high dose, single or two shots; about 5 received placebo; per-sample allocation not given. At day 63 after the first vaccine or placebo injection, samples were drawn. The shot given was an Ad26 vector that makes Wuhan-strain SARS-CoV-2 spike. The CDR3 totals 15 residues. The V gene's germline CDR1 is LGHNA and CDR2 YSLEER. V was cut by 1 base and J by 4 bases, with 13 bases left in between. This table comes from immunoSEQ multiplex PCR, and its TCRdb copy is limited to in-frame clones, with some not included. This repertoire shows 400,000 or so clones, about nine tenths found once; its top ten account for under 3.5%.

The rearrangement links TRBV4-3 to TRBJ2-5, with TRBD2 as a possible D gene (5 bases). This TCR came from a person aged 18-65 years who received the Ad26.COV2.S COVID-19 vaccine or a placebo. This specimen was peripheral blood, taken in a trial of Ad26.COV2.S vaccine versus placebo. The CDR3 nucleotides are TGCGCCAGCAGCCAAGTAGTAGCGCTGGGAGAGACCCAGTACTTC. It specifies CASSQVVALGETQYF.